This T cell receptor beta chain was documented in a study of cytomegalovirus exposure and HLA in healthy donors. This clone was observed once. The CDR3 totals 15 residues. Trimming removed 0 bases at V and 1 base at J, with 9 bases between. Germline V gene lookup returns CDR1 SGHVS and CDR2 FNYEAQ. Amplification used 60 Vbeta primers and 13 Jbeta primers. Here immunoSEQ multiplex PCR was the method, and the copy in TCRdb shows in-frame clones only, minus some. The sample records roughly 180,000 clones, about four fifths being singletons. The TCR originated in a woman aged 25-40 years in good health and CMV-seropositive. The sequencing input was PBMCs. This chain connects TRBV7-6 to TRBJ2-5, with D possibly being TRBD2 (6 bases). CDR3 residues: CASSLASGVQETQYF. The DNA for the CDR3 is TGTGCCAGCAGCTTAGCTAGCGGAGTCCAAGAGACCCAGTACTTC.